This entry describes one TCR beta chain. TCRdb independently ran MiXCR on the PCR reads; one entry per CDR3 protein. The sample includes some 90,000 distinct CDR3 sequences, around 50% of them seen just once. Trimming took 4 bases from V and 0 from J; bases not matched to a gene: 8. Germline V gene sequence: CDR1 LGHNT, CDR2 FRNRAP. The CDR3 totals 17 residues. The sample is drawn from a study of CDR3 diversity in severe acne. The TCR comes from a male donor with severe acne vulgaris. Sequences were obtained from blood. This sequence joins TRBV12-5 and TRBJ2-3, with 9 bases matching TRBD1. CDR3 nucleotides: TGTGCTAGTGGTTGGGCTGCCGGGACAGGGAGCACAGATACGCAGTATTTT. Protein: CASGWAAGTGSTDTQYF.